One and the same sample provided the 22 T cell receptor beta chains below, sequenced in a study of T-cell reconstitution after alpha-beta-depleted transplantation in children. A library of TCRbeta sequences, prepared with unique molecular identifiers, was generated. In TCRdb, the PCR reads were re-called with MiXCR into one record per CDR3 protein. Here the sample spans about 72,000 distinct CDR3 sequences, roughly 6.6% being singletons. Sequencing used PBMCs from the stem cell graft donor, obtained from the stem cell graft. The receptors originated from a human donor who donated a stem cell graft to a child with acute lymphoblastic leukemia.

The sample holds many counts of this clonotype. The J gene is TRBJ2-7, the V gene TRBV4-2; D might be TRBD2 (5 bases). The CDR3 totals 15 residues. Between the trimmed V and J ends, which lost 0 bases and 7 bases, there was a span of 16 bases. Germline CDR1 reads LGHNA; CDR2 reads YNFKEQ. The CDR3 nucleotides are TGTGCCAGCAGCCAAGAGGTCACTAGGTCTAGTGAGCAGTACTTC. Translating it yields CASSQEVTRSSEQYF.

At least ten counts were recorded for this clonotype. As DNA, the CDR3 is TGTGCCAGCAGCTTGTCGTACAGCTATGGCTACACCTTC. Amino acids: CASSLSYSYGYTF. The genes are TRBV7-2 and TRBJ1-2; D is undetermined. There are 13 residues in the CDR3. The ends were cut back, 3 bases at V and 4 bases at J, with 9 bases in the middle. The germline gives CDR1 SGHTA, CDR2 FQGNSA.

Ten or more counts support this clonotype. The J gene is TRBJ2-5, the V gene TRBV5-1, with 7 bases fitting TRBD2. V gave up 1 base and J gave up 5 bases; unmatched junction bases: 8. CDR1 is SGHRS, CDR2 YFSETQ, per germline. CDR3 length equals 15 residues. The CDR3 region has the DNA TGCGCCAGCAGCTTGTCCTCGGGAGGAGGGGAGACCCAGTACTTC. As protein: CASSLSSGGGETQYF. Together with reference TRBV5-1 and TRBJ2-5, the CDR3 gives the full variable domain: KAGVTQTPRYLIKTRGQQVTLSCSPISGHRSVSWYQQTPGQGLQFLFEYFSETQRNKGNFPGRFSGRQFSNSRSEMNVSTLELGDSALYLCASSLSSGGGETQYFGPGTRLLVL.

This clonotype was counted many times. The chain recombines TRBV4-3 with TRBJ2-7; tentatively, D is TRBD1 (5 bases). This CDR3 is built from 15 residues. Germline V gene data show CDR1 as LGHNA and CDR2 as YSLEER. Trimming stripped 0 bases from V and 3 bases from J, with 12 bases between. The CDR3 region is CASSQEETGGYEQYF. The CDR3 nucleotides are TGCGCCAGCAGCCAAGAGGAAACAGGCGGCTACGAGCAGTACTTC.

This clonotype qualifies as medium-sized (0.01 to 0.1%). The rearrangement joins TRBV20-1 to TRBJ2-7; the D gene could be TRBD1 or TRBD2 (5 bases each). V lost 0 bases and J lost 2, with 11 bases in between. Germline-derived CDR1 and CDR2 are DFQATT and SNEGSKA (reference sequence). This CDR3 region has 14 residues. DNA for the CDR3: TGCAGTGCTAGAGATTGGGACGGAACCTACGAGCAGTACTTC. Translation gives CSARDWDGTYEQYF.

The chain's CDR3 is CASNTLTGSNQPQHF. The CDR3 DNA follows: TGTGCCAGTAATACCTTGACTGGGTCCAATCAGCCCCAGCATTTT. The rearrangement uses TRBV19 and TRBJ1-5, with no clear D. Between the trimmed V and J ends, which lost 7 bases and 3 bases, there was a span of 16 bases. Looked up from germline, CDR1 is LNHDA and CDR2 is SQIVND (reference sequence). The CDR3 is made up of 15 amino acids.

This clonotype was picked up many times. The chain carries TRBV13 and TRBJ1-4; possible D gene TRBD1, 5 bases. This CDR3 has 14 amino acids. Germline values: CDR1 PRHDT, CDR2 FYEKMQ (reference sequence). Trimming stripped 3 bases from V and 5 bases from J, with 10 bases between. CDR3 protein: CASSFRRTNEKLFF. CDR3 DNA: TGTGCCAGCAGCTTTCGACGGACAAATGAAAAACTGTTTTTT.

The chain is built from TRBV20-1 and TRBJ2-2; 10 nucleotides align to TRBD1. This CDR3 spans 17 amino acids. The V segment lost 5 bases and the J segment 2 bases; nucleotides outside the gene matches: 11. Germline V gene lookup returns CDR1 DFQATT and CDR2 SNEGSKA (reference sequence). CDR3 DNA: TGCAGTGCTCGAGGACAGGGGGATTTTGCCAACACCGGGGAGCTGTTTTTT. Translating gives CSARGQGDFANTGELFF.

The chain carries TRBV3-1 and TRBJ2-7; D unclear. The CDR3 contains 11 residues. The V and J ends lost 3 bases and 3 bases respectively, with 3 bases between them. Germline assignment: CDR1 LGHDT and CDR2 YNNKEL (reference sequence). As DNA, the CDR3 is TGTGCCAGCAGCCAGTACTACGAGCAGTACTTC. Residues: CASSQYYEQYF.

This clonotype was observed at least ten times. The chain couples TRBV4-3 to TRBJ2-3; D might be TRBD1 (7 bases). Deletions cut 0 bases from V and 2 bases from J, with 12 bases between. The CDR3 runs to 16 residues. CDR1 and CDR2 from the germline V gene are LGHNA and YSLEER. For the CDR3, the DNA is TGCGCCAGCAGCCAAGAGGAGGGGGCGGTCACAGATACGCAGTATTTT. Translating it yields CASSQEEGAVTDTQYF.

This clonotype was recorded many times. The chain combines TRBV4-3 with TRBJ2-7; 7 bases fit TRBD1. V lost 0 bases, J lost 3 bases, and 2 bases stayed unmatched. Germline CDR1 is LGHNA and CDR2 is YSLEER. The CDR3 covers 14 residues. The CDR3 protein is CASSQDRGFYEQYF. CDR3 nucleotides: TGCGCCAGCAGCCAAGACAGGGGGTTCTACGAGCAGTACTTC.

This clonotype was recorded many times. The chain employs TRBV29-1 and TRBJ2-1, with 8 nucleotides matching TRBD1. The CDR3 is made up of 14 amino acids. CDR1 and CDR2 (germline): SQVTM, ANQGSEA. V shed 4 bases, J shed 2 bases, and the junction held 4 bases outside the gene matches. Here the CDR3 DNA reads TGCAGCGTTGTTAGGACAGGGACCTACAATGAGCAGTTCTTC. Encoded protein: CSVVRTGTYNEQFF.

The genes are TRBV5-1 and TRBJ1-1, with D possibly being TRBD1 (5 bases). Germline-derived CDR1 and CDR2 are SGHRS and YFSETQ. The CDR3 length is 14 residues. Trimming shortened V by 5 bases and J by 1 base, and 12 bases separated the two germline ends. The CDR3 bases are TGCGCCAGCAGTCCGGGACGGCAGAACACTGAAGCTTTCTTT. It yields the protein CASSPGRQNTEAFF.

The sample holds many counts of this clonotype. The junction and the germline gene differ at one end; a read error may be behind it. The CDR3 here is CASSQATGHTDTQYF. The CDR3 DNA reads as TGCGCCAGCAGCCAAGCGACGGGTCACACAGATACTCAGTATTTT. V and J are TRBV4-3 and TRBJ2-3; D not certain. Germline V gives CDR1 LGHNA, CDR2 YSLEER. The CDR3 runs to 15 residues.

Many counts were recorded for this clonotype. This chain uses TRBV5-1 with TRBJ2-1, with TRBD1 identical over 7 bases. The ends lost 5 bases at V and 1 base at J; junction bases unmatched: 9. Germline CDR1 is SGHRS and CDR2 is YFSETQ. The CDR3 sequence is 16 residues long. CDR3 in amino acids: CASSRYRGWSYNEQFF. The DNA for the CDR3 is TGCGCCAGCAGTAGGTACAGGGGTTGGTCCTACAATGAGCAGTTCTTC.

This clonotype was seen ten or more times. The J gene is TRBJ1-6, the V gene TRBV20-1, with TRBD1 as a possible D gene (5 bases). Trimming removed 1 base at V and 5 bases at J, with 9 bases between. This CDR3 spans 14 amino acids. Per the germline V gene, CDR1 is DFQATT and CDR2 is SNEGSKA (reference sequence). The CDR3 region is CSARVGRNNSPLHF. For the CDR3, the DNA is TGCAGTGCTAGAGTGGGACGGAATAATTCACCCCTCCACTTT.

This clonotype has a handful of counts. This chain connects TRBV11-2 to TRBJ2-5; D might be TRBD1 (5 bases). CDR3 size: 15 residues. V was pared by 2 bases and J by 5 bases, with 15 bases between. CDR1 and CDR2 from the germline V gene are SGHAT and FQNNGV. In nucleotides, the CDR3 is TGTGCCAGCAGCTTAACAACAGGAAAAGCGGAGACCCAGTACTTC. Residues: CASSLTTGKAETQYF.

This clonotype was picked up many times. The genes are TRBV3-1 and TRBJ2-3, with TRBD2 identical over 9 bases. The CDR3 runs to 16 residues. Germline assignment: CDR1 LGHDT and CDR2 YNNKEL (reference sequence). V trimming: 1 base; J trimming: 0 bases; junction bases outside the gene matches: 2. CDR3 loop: CASSQVAGGSTDTQYF. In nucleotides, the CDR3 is TGTGCCAGCAGCCAAGTTGCGGGGGGGAGCACAGATACGCAGTATTTT.

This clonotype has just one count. The DNA for the CDR3 is TGCAGTGCCCCAAGGGCTGGGGGGACGGGCACAGATACGCAGTATTTT. Its translation: CSAPRAGGTGTDTQYF. V gene TRBV20-1 combines with J gene TRBJ2-3; D might be TRBD2 (6 bases). The CDR3 is made up of 16 amino acids. Germline CDR1 reads DFQATT; CDR2 reads SNEGSKA (reference sequence). V lost 6 bases, J lost 1 base, and 20 bases lay in between.

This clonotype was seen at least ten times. The CDR3 sequence is CSARGGMGYTF. CDR3 sequence (DNA): TGCAGCGCCAGAGGGGGCATGGGCTACACCTTC. This chain joins TRBV29-1 and TRBJ1-2; 7 bases agree with TRBD1. Germline V gene data show CDR1 as SQVTM and CDR2 as ANQGSEA. The CDR3 runs 11 residues. The ends lost 7 bases at V and 8 bases at J; junction bases unmatched: 7.

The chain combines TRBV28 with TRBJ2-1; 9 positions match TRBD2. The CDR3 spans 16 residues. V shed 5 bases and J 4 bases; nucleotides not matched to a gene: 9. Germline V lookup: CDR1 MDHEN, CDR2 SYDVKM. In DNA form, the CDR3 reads TGTGCCAGCAGTCCGCTTTTGGCGGGAGGGTACAATGAGCAGTTCTTC. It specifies CASSPLLAGGYNEQFF.

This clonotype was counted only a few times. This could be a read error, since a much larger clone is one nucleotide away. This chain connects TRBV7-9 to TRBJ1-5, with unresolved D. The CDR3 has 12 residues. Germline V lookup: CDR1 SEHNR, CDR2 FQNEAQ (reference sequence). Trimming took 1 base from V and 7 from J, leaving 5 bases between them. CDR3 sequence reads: CASSLGAQPQHF. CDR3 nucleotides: TGTGCCAGCAGCTTAGGGGCGCAGCCCCAGCATTTT.